These 27 T cell receptor beta chains originate from one sample sequenced in a study of blood T cell repertoires in COVID-19. The table came from immunoSEQ multiplex PCR; TCRdb's copy has only in-frame clones and leaves some out. The data hold around 100,000 clones, with around four fifths observed a single time. Source material: peripheral blood. The receptor source for this set is a woman in her sixties or seventies with acute or convalescent COVID-19.

The chain links TRBV10-2 to TRBJ1-1; D gene unclear. V was cut by 8 bases and J by 4 bases, with 23 bases left in between. The CDR3 totals 16 residues. The germline V gene has CDR1 WSHSY and CDR2 SAAADI. CDR3 residues: CASRDHSGVEGTEAFF. In DNA form, the CDR3 reads TGCGCCAGCCGGGATCATAGCGGAGTTGAAGGCACTGAAGCTTTCTTT.

There are a few counts of this clone. J is TRBJ2-7 and V is TRBV6-6; 9 positions agree with TRBD1. After removal of 7 bases from V and 5 bases from J, the junction contained 9 bases not matched to a gene. Germline values: CDR1 MNHNY, CDR2 SVGAGI (reference sequence). The CDR3 covers 14 residues. CDR3 in amino acids: CASTPGQGVNEQYF. Here the CDR3 DNA reads TGTGCCAGCACCCCGGGACAGGGTGTCAACGAGCAGTACTTC.

This sequence joins TRBV28 and TRBJ1-1, with D perhaps matching TRBD1 (5 bases). Germline V gene sequence: CDR1 MDHEN, CDR2 SYDVKM. The CDR3 totals 15 residues. Trimming stripped 5 bases from V and 5 bases from J, with 18 bases between. The CDR3 spells CASSPWGGSKTEAFF. The CDR3 DNA follows: TGTGCCAGCAGTCCCTGGGGGGGAAGCAAGACTGAAGCTTTCTTT. Full variable domain (rest looked up from reference TRBV28 and TRBJ1-1): DVKVTQSSRYLVKRTGEKVFLECVQDMDHENMFWYRQDPGLGLRLIYFSYDVKMKEKGDIPEGYSVSREKKERFSLILESASTNQTSMYLCASSPWGGSKTEAFFGQGTRLTVV.

This chain links TRBV18 with TRBJ2-1, with D uncertain. Per the germline V gene, CDR1 is KGHSH and CDR2 is LQKENI. This CDR3 has 15 residues. Trimming took off 3 bases at V and 3 bases at J, with 12 bases between the two ends. The CDR3 reads CASSPPLEIYNEQFF. The CDR3 DNA follows: TGTGCCAGCTCACCTCCCTTAGAGATCTACAATGAGCAGTTCTTC. The whole variable domain, filled in from reference TRBV18 and TRBJ2-1, reads NAGVMQNPRHLVRRRGQEARLRCSPMKGHSHVYWYRQLPEEGLKFMVYLQKENIIDESGMPKERFSAEFPKEGPSILRIQQVVRGDSAAYFCASSPPLEIYNEQFFGPGTRLTVL.

The chain recombines TRBV6-1 with TRBJ2-3; D gene unclear. This CDR3 is built from 13 residues. The V gene lost 3 bases and the J gene lost 5 bases, with 9 bases spanning the gap. CDR1 and CDR2 from the germline V gene are MNHNS and SASEGT. The CDR3 nucleotides are TGTGCCAGCAGTGACAATTCCGGAGATACGCAGTATTTT. Its translation: CASSDNSGDTQYF.

This clone turned up a few times. The gene calls are TRBV27 and TRBJ1-6, with TRBD1 as a possible D gene (6 bases). The V gene lost 2 bases and the J gene lost 6 bases, with 11 bases spanning the gap. The germline CDR1 and CDR2 sequences are MNHEY and SMNVEV (reference sequence). CDR3 length equals 15 residues. The CDR3 protein is CASSLIGQPNSPLHF. In DNA, the CDR3 is TGTGCCAGCAGTTTAATCGGACAGCCTAATTCACCCCTCCACTTT.

The rearrangement uses TRBV29-1 and TRBJ2-5; TRBD2 aligns across 13 bases. V gave up 6 bases and J gave up 5 bases; unmatched junction bases: 6. CDR1 is SQVTM and CDR2 is ANQGSEA in the germline V gene. This CDR3 has 14 residues. This CDR3 is CSVGTSGARETQYF. Here the CDR3 DNA reads TGCAGCGTCGGGACTAGCGGGGCTCGGGAGACCCAGTACTTC.

V and J are TRBV27 and TRBJ2-7, with 10 bases lining up with TRBD1. CDR1 is MNHEY, CDR2 SMNVEV, per germline (reference sequence). V gave up 6 bases and J gave up 2 bases; unmatched junction bases: 4. The CDR3 is 14 amino acids. CDR3 loop: CASRGTGEAYEQYF. CDR3 DNA: TGTGCCAGCAGGGGGACAGGGGAAGCCTACGAGCAGTACTTC.

The chain links TRBV7-6 to TRBJ2-5, with D perhaps matching TRBD1 (5 bases). The CDR3 spans 14 residues. The V end lost 5 bases, the J end lost 5 bases, and 15 bases lay between the germline ends. The V gene's germline CDR1 is SGHVS and CDR2 FNYEAQ. Here the CDR3 reads CASSPRVGLETQYF. Here the CDR3 DNA reads TGTGCCAGCAGCCCACGGGTGGGGCTTGAGACCCAGTACTTC. Variable domain in full (rest from reference TRBV7-6 and TRBJ2-5): GAGVSQSPRYKVTKRGQDVALRCDPISGHVSLYWYRQALGQGPEFLTYFNYEAQQDKSGLPNDRFSAERPEGSISTLTIQRTEQRDSAMYRCASSPRVGLETQYFGPGTRLLVL.

This clone was seen more than once but under ten times. The rearrangement links TRBV5-1 to TRBJ1-2, with D possibly being TRBD1 (5 bases). Germline V CDR1 and CDR2: SGHRS, YFSETQ. This CDR3 is built from 13 residues. V was cut by 4 bases and J by 3 bases, with 10 bases left in between. This CDR3 reads CASSPTGDYGYTF. As DNA, the CDR3 is TGCGCCAGCAGCCCGACGGGGGACTATGGCTACACCTTC.

This clone appeared once. J is TRBJ2-1 and V is TRBV28, with 9 bases matching TRBD2. CDR1 is MDHEN and CDR2 is SYDVKM in the germline V gene. Trimming took 5 bases from V and 5 from J; bases not matched to a gene: 13. The CDR3 loop spans 17 amino acids. The CDR3 region has the DNA TGTGCCAGCAGTCCTTGGGTAGCGGGAGCTTCTGACAATGAGCAGTTCTTC. Its translation is CASSPWVAGASDNEQFF.

This chain connects TRBV5-4 to TRBJ1-5; a weak D match, TRBD1 (6 bases). The CDR3 is 15 residues long. V was shortened by 2 bases and J by 3 bases, with 12 bases between the two germline ends. CDR1 SGHNT and CDR2 YYREEE come from the germline V gene (reference sequence). The CDR3 sequence: CASSLGRGVNQPQHF. The CDR3 region has the DNA TGTGCCAGCAGCTTAGGCAGGGGTGTCAATCAGCCCCAGCATTTT.

The chain joins TRBV2 to TRBJ1-2, with D perhaps matching TRBD1 (6 bases). This CDR3 has 11 amino acids. Germline CDR1 and CDR2: SNHLY and FYNNEI. Trimming took 5 bases from V and 8 from J, leaving 9 bases between them. The CDR3 sequence is CASSTGMGYTF. In nucleotides, the CDR3 is TGTGCCAGCAGTACAGGGATGGGCTACACCTTC.

J is TRBJ1-4 and V is TRBV3-1 (or the pseudogene TRBV3-2), with a tentative D call TRBD1 (6 bases). The CDR3 consists of 14 residues. V lost 4 bases and J 2 bases, leaving 8 bases between the germline ends. Germline V gene lookup returns CDR1 LGHDT and CDR2 YNNKEL (reference sequence). CDR3 coding DNA: TGTGCCAGCAGCCGGACAGAGACTAATGAAAAACTGTTTTTT. Encoded protein: CASSRTETNEKLFF.

The V call is TRBV29-1, the J call TRBJ2-6; D gene unclear. Trimming cost V 1 base and J 0 bases, with 4 bases left between them. The CDR3 has 14 amino acids. The germline V gene encodes CDR1 SQVTM and CDR2 ANQGSEA. The CDR3 is CSVEVSSGANVLTF. CDR3 DNA sequence: TGCAGCGTTGAAGTCAGCTCTGGGGCCAACGTCCTGACTTTC.

Written as DNA, the CDR3 is TGTGCCAGCAGTCCCCAGGGGATTGGAGGCTACACCTTC. This sequence encodes CASSPQGIGGYTF. V is TRBV12-3 or TRBV12-4 and J is TRBJ1-2; TRBD1 might be the D (6 bases). Trimming took 5 bases from V and 8 from J, leaving 15 bases between them. The CDR3 consists of 13 residues.

The V call is TRBV2, the J call TRBJ2-2, with D perhaps matching TRBD1 (6 bases). Trimming shortened V by 5 bases and J by 1 base, and 11 bases separated the two germline ends. This CDR3 is 15 amino acids long. Germline V CDR1 and CDR2: SNHLY, FYNNEI. The CDR3 sequence is CASSTPTGNTGELFF. CDR3 DNA sequence: TGTGCCAGCAGTACCCCGACAGGGAACACCGGGGAGCTGTTTTTT.

The chain links TRBV11-2 to TRBJ2-7, with D perhaps TRBD1 (6 bases). The CDR3 extends over 13 amino acids. Trimming pared 6 bases from V and 4 bases from J, leaving 13 bases between. Germline CDR1 and CDR2: SGHAT and FQNNGV. The CDR3 region is CASSHRDTYEQYF. As DNA, the CDR3 is TGTGCCAGCAGTCACCGGGACACGTACGAGCAGTACTTC.

The chain has TRBV6-5 and TRBJ1-2, with 8 nucleotides matching TRBD1. CDR1 MNHEY and CDR2 SVGAGI come from the germline V gene. The CDR3 loop spans 14 amino acids. The V and J ends lost 0 bases and 8 bases, in that order; junction bases with no gene match: 5. Here the CDR3 DNA reads TGTGCCAGCAGTTACTCGGACAGGGATCCAGGCTACACCTTC. It yields the protein CASSYSDRDPGYTF.

In its sample, this clone was seen a few times. The CDR3 sequence is CASRAPGQGAGEQYF. The CDR3 DNA sequence: TGTGCCAGCAGGGCTCCGGGACAGGGGGCGGGTGAGCAGTACTTC. This chain connects TRBV6-5 to TRBJ2-7; 12 bases are shared with TRBD1. Germline trimming cut 6 bases from V and 7 bases from J; bases unmatched to any gene: 10. From germline, CDR1 is MNHEY and CDR2 SVGAGI. The CDR3 is 15 residues long.

V and J are TRBV28 and TRBJ2-5, with D possibly matching TRBD1 (6 bases). Trimming left V 5 bases short and J 2 bases short, with 18 bases between. CDR1 and CDR2 from the germline V gene are MDHEN and SYDVKM. There are 16 residues in the CDR3. The CDR3 sequence: CASSTLGAGLQETQYF. The CDR3 nucleotides are TGTGCCAGCAGTACGCTGGGGGCCGGGTTACAAGAGACCCAGTACTTC.

This clone was recorded only once. The chain has TRBV29-1 and TRBJ2-7, with 9 bases fitting TRBD1. Germline CDR1 and CDR2: SQVTM and ANQGSEA. Trimming cost V 4 bases and J 4 bases; bases outside gene matches: 5. The CDR3 has 13 residues. The DNA for the CDR3 is TGCAGCGTTGGTCAACAGGGGGCTTACGAGCAGTACTTC. The encoded protein is CSVGQQGAYEQYF.

The chain employs TRBV9 and TRBJ2-3, with TRBD2 matching over 10 bases. This CDR3 is built from 17 residues. Germline CDR1 SGDLS, CDR2 YYNGEE. V dropped 0 bases and J dropped 2; count of bases not matched to a gene: 6. The CDR3 nucleotides read TGTGCCAGCAGCGTAGGGACTAGCGGATTGCTCACAGATACGCAGTATTTT. Encoded protein: CASSVGTSGLLTDTQYF.

The chain is built from TRBV11-1 and TRBJ2-2; tentative D call: TRBD2 (5 bases). Between the trimmed V and J ends, which lost 1 base and 5 bases, there was a span of 14 bases. The CDR3 sequence is 16 residues long. CDR1 and CDR2 from the germline V gene are SGHAT and FQDESV (reference sequence). Here the CDR3 reads CASSLVAAPGTGELFF. CDR3 sequence (DNA): TGTGCCAGCAGCTTAGTTGCGGCCCCGGGAACCGGGGAGCTGTTTTTT.

The chain links TRBV27 to TRBJ2-3; the match to TRBD2 covers 13 bases. The CDR3 runs to 18 residues. CDR1 and CDR2 from the germline V gene are MNHEY and SMNVEV (reference sequence). J was trimmed by 0 bases and V by 4 bases; bases with no gene match: 7. CDR3 DNA: TGTGCCAGCAGTTCGGTGGGACTAGCGGGACCTAGCACAGATACGCAGTATTTT. Translating gives CASSSVGLAGPSTDTQYF.

This chain links TRBV19 with TRBJ2-5; the D is unclear. V was cut by 6 bases and J by 2 bases, with 13 bases left in between. This CDR3 has 14 residues. The germline CDR1 and CDR2 sequences are LNHDA and SQIVND (reference sequence). For the CDR3, the DNA is TGTGCCAGTAGCCAAGGAAGCGTACAAGAGACCCAGTACTTC. Translation: CASSQGSVQETQYF.

The chain joins TRBV2 to TRBJ2-4, with 8 positions matching TRBD2. Germline CDR1 is SNHLY and CDR2 is FYNNEI. With V trimmed by 2 bases and J by 7 bases, 4 bases remained unmatched. There are 14 residues in the CDR3. The CDR3 loop is CASSEPGLGNIQYF. The CDR3 DNA reads as TGTGCCAGCAGTGAACCGGGACTAGGCAACATTCAGTACTTC. Based on the CDR3 plus reference TRBV2 and TRBJ2-4, the full variable domain is EPEVTQTPSHQVTQMGQEVILRCVPISNHLYFYWYRQILGQKVEFLVSFYNNEISEKSEIFDDQFSVERPDGSNFTLKIRSTKLEDSAMYFCASSEPGLGNIQYFGAGTRLSVL.